This T cell receptor beta chain is drawn from a study of cytomegalovirus exposure and HLA in healthy donors. The protocol was immunoSEQ multiplex PCR, while the TCRdb copy is restricted to in-frame clones and leaves out a portion. The repertoire holds roughly 150,000 clones, roughly 86% seen once, with roughly 10% in the top ten. As to this clone: Germline and junction disagree at one end, which may indicate a read error.

This clonotype was sampled from a young man in good health and CMV-seropositive. The sequenced sample was PBMCs.

The CDR3 spells CASSPGLNNEQFF. DNA for the CDR3: TGTGCTAGCAGCCCGGGACTAAACAATGAGCAGTTCTTC. This chain connects TRBV7-7 to TRBJ2-1; 7 nucleotides align to TRBD2. The CDR3 runs 13 residues. Germline V lookup: CDR1 SSHAT, CDR2 FNYEAQ (reference sequence).